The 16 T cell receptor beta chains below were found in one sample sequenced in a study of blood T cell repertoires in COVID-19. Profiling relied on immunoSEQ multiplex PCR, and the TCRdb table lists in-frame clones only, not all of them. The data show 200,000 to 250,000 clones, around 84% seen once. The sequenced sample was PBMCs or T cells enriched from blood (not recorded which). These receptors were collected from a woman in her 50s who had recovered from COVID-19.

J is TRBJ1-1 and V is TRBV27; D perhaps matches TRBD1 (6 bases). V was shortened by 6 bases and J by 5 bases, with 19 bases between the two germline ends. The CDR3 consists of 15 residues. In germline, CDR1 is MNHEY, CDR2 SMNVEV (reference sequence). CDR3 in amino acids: CASRPLGQSNTEAFF. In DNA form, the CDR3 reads TGTGCCAGCAGGCCTCTCGGACAGTCGAATACTGAAGCTTTCTTT.

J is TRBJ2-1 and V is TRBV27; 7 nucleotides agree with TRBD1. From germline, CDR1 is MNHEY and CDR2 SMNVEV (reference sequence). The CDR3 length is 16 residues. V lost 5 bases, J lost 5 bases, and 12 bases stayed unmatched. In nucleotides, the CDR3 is TGTGCCAGCAGTAACCCGGGACAGACTCTTGACAATGAGCAGTTCTTC. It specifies CASSNPGQTLDNEQFF.

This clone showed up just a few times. The DNA of the CDR3 is TGTGCCAGCAGCTTTCGGCAACTAAAGAACACTGAAGCTTTCTTT. Protein: CASSFRQLKNTEAFF. V is TRBV5-6 and J is TRBJ1-1; no firm D call. Per germline, CDR1 SGHDT and CDR2 YYEEEE. The germline V and J ends were trimmed by 2 bases and 1 base, with 12 bases remaining between them. This CDR3 comprises 15 residues. Using reference TRBV5-6 and TRBJ1-1 for the parts outside the CDR3, the full variable domain is DAGVTQSPTHLIKTRGQQVTLRCSPKSGHDTVSWYQQALGQGPQFIFQYYEEEERQRGNFPDRFSGHQFPNYSSELNVNALLLGDSALYLCASSFRQLKNTEAFFGQGTRLTVV.

CDR3 in amino acids: CASSRAADRNEKLFF. CDR3 coding DNA: TGTGCCAGCAGTCGTGCGGCGGACAGGAATGAAAAACTGTTTTTT. J is TRBJ1-4 and V is TRBV5-4, with 7 bases fitting TRBD1. V was clipped by 5 bases and J by 5 bases; unmatched bases: 9. CDR1 and CDR2 (germline): SGHNT, YYREEE (reference sequence). There are 15 residues in the CDR3.

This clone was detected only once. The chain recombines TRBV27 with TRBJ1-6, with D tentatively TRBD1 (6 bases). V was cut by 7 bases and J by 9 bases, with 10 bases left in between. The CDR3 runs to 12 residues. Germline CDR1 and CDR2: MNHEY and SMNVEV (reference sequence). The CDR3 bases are TGTGCCAGCAAGGGGGTTGGTTCACCCCTCCACTTT. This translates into CASKGVGSPLHF.

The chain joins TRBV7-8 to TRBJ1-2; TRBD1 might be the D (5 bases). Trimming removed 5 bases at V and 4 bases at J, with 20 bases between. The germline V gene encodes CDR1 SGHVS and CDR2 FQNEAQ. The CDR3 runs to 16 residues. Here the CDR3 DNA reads TGTGCCAGCAGCCGAAACCCCGGGACTAGTATCTATGGCTACACCTTC. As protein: CASSRNPGTSIYGYTF.

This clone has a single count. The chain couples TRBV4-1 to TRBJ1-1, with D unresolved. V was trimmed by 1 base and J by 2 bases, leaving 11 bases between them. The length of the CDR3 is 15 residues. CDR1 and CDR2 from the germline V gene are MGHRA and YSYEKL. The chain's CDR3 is CASSQASQSNTEAFF. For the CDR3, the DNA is TGCGCCAGCAGCCAAGCCTCGCAAAGCAACACTGAAGCTTTCTTT.

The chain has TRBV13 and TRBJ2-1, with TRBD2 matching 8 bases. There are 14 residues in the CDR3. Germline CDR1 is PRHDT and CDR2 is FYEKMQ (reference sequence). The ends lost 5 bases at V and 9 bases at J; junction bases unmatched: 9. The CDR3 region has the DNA TGTGCCAGCAGCCCCATCTCAGCGGGAGTTGAGCAGTTCTTC. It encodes CASSPISAGVEQFF. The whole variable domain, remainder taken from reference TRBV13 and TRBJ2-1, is AAGVIQSPRHLIKEKRETATLKCYPIPRHDTVYWYQQGPGQDPQFLISFYEKMQSDKGSIPDRFSAQQFSDYHSELNMSSLELGDSALYFCASSPISAGVEQFFGPGTRLTVL.

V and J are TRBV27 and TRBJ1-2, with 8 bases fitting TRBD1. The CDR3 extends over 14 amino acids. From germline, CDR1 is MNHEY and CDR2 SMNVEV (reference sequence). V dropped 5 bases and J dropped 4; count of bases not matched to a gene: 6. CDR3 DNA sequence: TGTGCCAGCAGTGCTCAGGGGGCGCCCTATGGCTACACCTTC. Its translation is CASSAQGAPYGYTF.

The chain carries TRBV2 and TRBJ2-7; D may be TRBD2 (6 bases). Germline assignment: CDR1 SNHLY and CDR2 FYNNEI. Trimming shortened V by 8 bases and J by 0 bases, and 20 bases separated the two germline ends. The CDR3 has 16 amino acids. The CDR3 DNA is TGTGCCAGCGTTGGGACTCCGCTTTACGGCTCCTACGAGCAGTACTTC. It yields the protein CASVGTPLYGSYEQYF.

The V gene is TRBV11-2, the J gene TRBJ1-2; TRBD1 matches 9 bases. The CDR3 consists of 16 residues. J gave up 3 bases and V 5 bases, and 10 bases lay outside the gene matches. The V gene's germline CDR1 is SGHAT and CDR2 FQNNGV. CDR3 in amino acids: CASSRAPGQGDYGYTF. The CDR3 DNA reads TGTGCCAGCAGCCGAGCCCCGGGACAGGGAGACTATGGCTACACCTTC.

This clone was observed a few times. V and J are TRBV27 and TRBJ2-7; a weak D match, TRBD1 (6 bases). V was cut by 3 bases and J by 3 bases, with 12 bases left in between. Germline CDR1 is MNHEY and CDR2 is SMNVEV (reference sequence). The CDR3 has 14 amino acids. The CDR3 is CASSFTGQFYEQYF. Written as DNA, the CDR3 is TGTGCCAGCAGTTTTACGGGACAATTCTACGAGCAGTACTTC.

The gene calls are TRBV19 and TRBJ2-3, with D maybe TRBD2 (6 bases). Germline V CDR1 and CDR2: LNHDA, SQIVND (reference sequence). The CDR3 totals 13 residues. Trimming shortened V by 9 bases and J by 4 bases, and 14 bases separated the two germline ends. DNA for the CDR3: TGTGCCAGCACTCGACCGGGAGCAGATACGCAGTATTTT. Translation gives CASTRPGADTQYF.

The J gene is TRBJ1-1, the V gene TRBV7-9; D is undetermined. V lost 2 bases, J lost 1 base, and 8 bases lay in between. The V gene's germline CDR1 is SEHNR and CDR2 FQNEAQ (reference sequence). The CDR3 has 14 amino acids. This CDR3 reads CASSLMEPNTEAFF. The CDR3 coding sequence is TGTGCCAGCAGCTTAATGGAGCCGAACACTGAAGCTTTCTTT.

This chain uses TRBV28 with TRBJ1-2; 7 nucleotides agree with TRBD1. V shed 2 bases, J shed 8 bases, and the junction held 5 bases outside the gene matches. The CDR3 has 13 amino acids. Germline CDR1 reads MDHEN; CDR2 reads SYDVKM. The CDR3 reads CASSLGQDLGYTF. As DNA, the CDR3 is TGTGCCAGCAGTTTAGGACAGGACTTGGGCTACACCTTC.

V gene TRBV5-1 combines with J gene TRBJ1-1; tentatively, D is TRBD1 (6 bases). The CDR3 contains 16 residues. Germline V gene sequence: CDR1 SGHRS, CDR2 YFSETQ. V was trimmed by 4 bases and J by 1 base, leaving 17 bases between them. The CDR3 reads CASSPPLDRGNTEAFF. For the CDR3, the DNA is TGCGCCAGCAGCCCCCCATTGGACAGAGGGAACACTGAAGCTTTCTTT.